This T cell receptor beta chain was obtained from a study of T cells in Graves' hyperthyroidism and ophthalmopathy. Study conclusions and caveats: Most clonotypes that expanded in the thyroid above 0.001 also showed up in blood.

Aged 18 to 65, the patients had hyperthyroidism that was newly diagnosed and had lasted under 2 months. Patients having uncontrolled infection, another autoimmune disease, pregnancy or lactation were not included. Using around 10 ml of fresh peripheral blood, PBMCs were prepared. In regard to this clonotype: The antigen is unknown.

Template material for amplifying TCR beta CDR3 regions consisted of RNA transcripts. During a first-round RT-PCR of the TCR CDR3, the HTBI primer set was used. TCRdb passed the multiplex PCR reads through MiXCR, listing each CDR3 protein once. Seen here are around 450,000 distinct CDR3 sequences, roughly 14% observed once, and the top ten hold roughly 13%. Trimming removed 0 bases from V and 5 bases from J, with 14 bases in between. The CDR3 is made up of 16 amino acids. Germline V gene data show CDR1 as SGHDN and CDR2 as FVKESK. This receptor was identified in a woman under 30 with Graves' hyperthyroidism. The specimen sequenced was blood. The chain links TRBV14 to TRBJ1-5, with D possibly matching TRBD1 (5 bases). CDR3 sequence: CASSQDTGRRDQPQHF. CDR3 DNA: TGTGCCAGCAGCCAAGACACGGGGCGCAGAGATCAGCCCCAGCATTTT.